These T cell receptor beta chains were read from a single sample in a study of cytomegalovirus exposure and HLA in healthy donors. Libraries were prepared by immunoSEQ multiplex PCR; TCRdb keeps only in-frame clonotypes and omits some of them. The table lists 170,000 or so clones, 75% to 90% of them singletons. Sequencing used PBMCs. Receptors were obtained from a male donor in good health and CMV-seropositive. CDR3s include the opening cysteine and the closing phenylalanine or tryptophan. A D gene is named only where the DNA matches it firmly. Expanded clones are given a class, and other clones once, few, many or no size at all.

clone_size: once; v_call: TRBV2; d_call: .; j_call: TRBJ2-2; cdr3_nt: TGTGCCAGCGGCGGTAACACCGGGGAGCTGTTTTTT; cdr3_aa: CASGGNTGELFF
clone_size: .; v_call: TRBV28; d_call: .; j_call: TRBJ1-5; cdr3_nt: TGTGCCAGCAGTTCGGACAGAGCTTGGCAGCCCCAGCATTTT; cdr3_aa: CASSSDRAWQPQHF
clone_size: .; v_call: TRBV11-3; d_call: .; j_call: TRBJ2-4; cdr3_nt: TGTGCCAGTCACCCCGGAACAGAGCACATTCAGTACTTC; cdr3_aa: CASHPGTEHIQYF
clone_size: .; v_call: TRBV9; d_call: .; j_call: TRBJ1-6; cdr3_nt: TGTGCCAGCACCCAACTCGCGGGGAATTCACCCCTCCACTTT; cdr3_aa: CASTQLAGNSPLHF
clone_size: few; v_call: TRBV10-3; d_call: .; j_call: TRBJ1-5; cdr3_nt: TGTGCCATCAGTCCCTCGGGGGGGAGGAGAGGCAATCAGCCCCAGCATTTT; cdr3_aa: CAISPSGGRRGNQPQHF
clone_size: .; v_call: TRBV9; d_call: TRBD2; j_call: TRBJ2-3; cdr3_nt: TGTGCCAGCAGCGCAGCGGGAGTGACGCAGTATTTT; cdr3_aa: CASSAAGVTQYF
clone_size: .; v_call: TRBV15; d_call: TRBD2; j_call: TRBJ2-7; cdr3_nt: TGTGCCACCCAGGACATTAGTAGCGGGATAGGCTACGAGCAGTACTTC; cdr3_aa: CATQDISSGIGYEQYF
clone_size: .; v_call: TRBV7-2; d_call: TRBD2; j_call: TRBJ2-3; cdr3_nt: TGTGCCAGCAGCCCCTGGGCTAGCGGGAGAGGAGATACGCAGTATTTT; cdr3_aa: CASSPWASGRGDTQYF
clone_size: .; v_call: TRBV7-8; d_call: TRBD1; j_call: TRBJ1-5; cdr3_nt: TGTGCCAGCAGCTTAGACAGGGGGCTCGTCCAGCCCCAGCATTTT; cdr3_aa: CASSLDRGLVQPQHF
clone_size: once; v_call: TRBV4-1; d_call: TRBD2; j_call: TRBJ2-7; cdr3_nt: TGCGCCAGCAGCCAAGACCCACTAGCGGGAGGCCTTAGCTACGAGCAGTACTTC; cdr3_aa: CASSQDPLAGGLSYEQYF
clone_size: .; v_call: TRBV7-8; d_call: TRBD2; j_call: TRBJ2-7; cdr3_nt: TGTGCCAGCAGCTTAGCCCTAGCGGACAACTACGAGCAGTACTTC; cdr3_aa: CASSLALADNYEQYF
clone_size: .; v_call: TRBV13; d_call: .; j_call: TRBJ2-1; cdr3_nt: TGTGCCAGCAGTCTTGGACTGGGTCTAAATGAGCAGTTCTTC; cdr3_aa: CASSLGLGLNEQFF
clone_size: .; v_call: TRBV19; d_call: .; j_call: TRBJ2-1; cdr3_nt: TGTGCCAGTAGTATTGGTCAGCTCAGGGATGAGCAGTTCTTC; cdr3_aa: CASSIGQLRDEQFF
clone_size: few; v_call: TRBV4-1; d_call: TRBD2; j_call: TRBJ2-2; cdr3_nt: TGCGCCAGCAGCCAAGATAGATGGCGGGAGGGCCGGGGGGAGCTGTTTTTT; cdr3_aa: CASSQDRWREGRGELFF
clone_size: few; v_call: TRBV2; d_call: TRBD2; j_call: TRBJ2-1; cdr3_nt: TGTGCCAGCTGGGGGACTAGCGGGTTTAATGAGCAGTTCTTC; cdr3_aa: CASWGTSGFNEQFF
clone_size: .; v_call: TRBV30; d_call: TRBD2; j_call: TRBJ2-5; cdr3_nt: TGTGCCTGGAGTCCCGGACTAGCGGGCCAAGAGACCCAGTACTTC; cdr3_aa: CAWSPGLAGQETQYF
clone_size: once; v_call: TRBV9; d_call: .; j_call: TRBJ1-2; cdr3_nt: TGTGCCAGCAGCGTAGTTCGGGGGTCCGGCTACACCTTC; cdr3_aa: CASSVVRGSGYTF
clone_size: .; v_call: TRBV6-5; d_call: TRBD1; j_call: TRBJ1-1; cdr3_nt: TGTGCCAGCAGTAAGGACAGGGGTTTTGAAGCTTTCTTT; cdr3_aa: CASSKDRGFEAFF
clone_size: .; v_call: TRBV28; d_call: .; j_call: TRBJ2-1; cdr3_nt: TGTGCCAGCAGTCTAGGTCGCGGATCCTACAATGAGCAGTTCTTC; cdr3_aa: CASSLGRGSYNEQFF
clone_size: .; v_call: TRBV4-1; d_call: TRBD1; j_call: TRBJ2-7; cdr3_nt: TGCGCCAGCAGCCAGCCCGGGACAGTCGCCTACGAGCAGTACTTC; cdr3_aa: CASSQPGTVAYEQYF
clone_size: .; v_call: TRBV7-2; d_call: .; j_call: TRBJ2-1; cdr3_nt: TGTGCCAGCAGCTTAGAGGGGTTAACCGGTAATGAGCAGTTCTTC; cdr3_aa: CASSLEGLTGNEQFF
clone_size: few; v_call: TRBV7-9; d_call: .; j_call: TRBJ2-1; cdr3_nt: TGTGCCAGCAGCTTAGTAGCGGCGCAGAGTCATGAGCAGTTCTTC; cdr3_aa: CASSLVAAQSHEQFF
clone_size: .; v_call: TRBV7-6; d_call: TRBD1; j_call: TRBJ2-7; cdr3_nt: TGTGCCAGCAGCTCGCGAATGGGACAGGGGTACTACGAGCAGTACTTC; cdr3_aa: CASSSRMGQGYYEQYF
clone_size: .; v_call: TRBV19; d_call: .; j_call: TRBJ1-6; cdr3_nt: TGTGCCAGTAGTACGACCCAATCGGGTACACCCCTCCACTTT; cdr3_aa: CASSTTQSGTPLHF
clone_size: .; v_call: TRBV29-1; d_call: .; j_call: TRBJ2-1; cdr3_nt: TGCAGCGTTCGGCGGGACCTCTACAATGAGCAGTTCTTC; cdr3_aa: CSVRRDLYNEQFF
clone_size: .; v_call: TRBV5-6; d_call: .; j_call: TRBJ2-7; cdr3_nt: TGTGCCAGCAGTTACAGCTACGAGCAGTACTTC; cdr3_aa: CASSYSYEQYF
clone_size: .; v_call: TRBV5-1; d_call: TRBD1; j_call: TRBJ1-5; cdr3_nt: TGCGCCAGCAGCTTGGACAGGGGGCTTAATCAGCCCCAGCATTTT; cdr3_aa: CASSLDRGLNQPQHF
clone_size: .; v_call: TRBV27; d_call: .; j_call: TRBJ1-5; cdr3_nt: TGTGCCAGCAGTTTATGGGGGGGTAATCAGCCCCAGCATTTT; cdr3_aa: CASSLWGGNQPQHF
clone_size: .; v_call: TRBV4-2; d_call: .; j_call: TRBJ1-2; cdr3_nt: TGTGCCAGCAGCCAGGGATCACAGGGAAACTATGGCTACACCTTC; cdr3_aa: CASSQGSQGNYGYTF
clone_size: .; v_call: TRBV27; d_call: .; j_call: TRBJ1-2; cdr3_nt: TGTGCCAGCAGCCTTCGACAGGATAACGGCTACACCTTC; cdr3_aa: CASSLRQDNGYTF
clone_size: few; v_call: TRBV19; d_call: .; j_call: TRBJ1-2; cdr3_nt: TGTGCCAGTAGTAATAGGCGGGGCCTCTATGGCTACACCTTC; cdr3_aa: CASSNRRGLYGYTF
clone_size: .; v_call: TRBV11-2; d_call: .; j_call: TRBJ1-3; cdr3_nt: TGTGCCAGCAGCCGAGGAGTGGAATCCTCTGGAAACACCATATATTTT; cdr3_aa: CASSRGVESSGNTIYF
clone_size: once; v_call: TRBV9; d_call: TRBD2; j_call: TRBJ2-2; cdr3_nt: TGTGCCAGCAGCTTCAGGACTAGCGGGAAGAACACCGGGGAGCTGTTTTTT; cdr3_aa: CASSFRTSGKNTGELFF
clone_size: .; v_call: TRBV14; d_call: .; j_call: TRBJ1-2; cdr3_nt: TGTGCCAGCAGCCAAGAGGGGGCCCGAGGCTACACCTTC; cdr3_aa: CASSQEGARGYTF
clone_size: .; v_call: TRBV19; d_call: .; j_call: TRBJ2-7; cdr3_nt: TGTGCCAGTAGTATGTCGGGGGGCACCTACGAGCAGTACTTC; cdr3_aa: CASSMSGGTYEQYF
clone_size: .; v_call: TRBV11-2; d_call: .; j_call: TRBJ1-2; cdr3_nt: TGTGCCAGCAGCTTAGAAATGGGTCGGGGGGCTGTTGGCTACACCTTC; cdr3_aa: CASSLEMGRGAVGYTF
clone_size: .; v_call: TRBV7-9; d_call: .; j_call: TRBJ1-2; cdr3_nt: TGTGCCAGCACGACAGAGACGGAGTTCTATGGCTACACCTTC; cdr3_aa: CASTTETEFYGYTF
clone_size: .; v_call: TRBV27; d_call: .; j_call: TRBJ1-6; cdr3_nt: TGTGCCAGCAGGGAAAGGGGACAAAATTCACCCCTCCACTTT; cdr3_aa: CASRERGQNSPLHF
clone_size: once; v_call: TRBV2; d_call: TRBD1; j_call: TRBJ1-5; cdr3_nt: TGTGCCAGCAGGGACAGGGGAAGGGGTAGCAATCAGCCCCAGCATTTT; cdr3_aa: CASRDRGRGSNQPQHF
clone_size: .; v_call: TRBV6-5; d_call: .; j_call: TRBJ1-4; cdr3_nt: TGTGCCAGCAGACAGGGTAGGAAACTGTTTTTT; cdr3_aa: CASRQGRKLFF
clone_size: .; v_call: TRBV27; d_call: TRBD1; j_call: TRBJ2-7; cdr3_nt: TGTGCCAGCAGTTTTAGGGGGCCGGCCTACGAGCAGTACTTC; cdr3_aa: CASSFRGPAYEQYF
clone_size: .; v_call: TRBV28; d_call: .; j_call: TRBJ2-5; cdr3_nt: TGTGCCAGCAGTGGACAGAAAGAGACCCAGTACTTC; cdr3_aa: CASSGQKETQYF
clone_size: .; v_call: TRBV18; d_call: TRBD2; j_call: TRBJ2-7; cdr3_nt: TGTGCCAGCTCACCATGGCGGGAGCTCAACGAGCAGTACTTC; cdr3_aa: CASSPWRELNEQYF
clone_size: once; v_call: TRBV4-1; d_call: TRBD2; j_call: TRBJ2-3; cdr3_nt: TGCGCCAGCAGCCAAGATAGTCTAGCGGCCTCCACAGATACGCAGTATTTT; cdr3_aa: CASSQDSLAASTDTQYF
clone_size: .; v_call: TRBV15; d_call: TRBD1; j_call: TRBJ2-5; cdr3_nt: TGTGCCACCAGCAGAGTTAGGACAGGGGGCGTAGAGACCCAGTACTTC; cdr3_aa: CATSRVRTGGVETQYF
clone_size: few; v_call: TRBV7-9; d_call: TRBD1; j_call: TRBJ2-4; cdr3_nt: TGTGCCAGCAGCGGAAGTTTACGGGACAGGGATGTAGCCAAAAACATTCAGTACTTC; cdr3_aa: CASSGSLRDRDVAKNIQYF
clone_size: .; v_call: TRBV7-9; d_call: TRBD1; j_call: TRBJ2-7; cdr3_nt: TGTGCCAGCAGCTTACACAGGGGGGTCGTTAGGGACTACGAGCAGTACTTC; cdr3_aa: CASSLHRGVVRDYEQYF